This entry lists 14 T cell receptor beta chains sequenced from one sample in a study of CD8 T cells in ankylosing spondylitis. TCRdb ran MiXCR on the 5' RACE reads and lists one entry per CDR3 protein. The sample lists under 300,000 distinct CDR3 sequences; around 7.8% were seen once. Sequencing was done on a sample of blood, either unsorted or a sorted T cell fraction (not recorded which). Source of these receptors: a male donor with ankylosing spondylitis or in good health (not recorded which).

This clonotype was counted only a few times. V and J are TRBV7-2 and TRBJ2-1; perhaps TRBD2 as D (5 bases). The germline CDR1 and CDR2 sequences are SGHTA and FQGNSA. With 5 bases removed from V and 2 bases from J, the gap between germline ends came to 13 bases. The CDR3 length is 15 residues. The CDR3 sequence is CASSRTRITYNEQFF. The CDR3 coding sequence is TGTGCCAGCAGCCGAACTAGAATAACCTACAATGAGCAGTTCTTC.

The genes are TRBV29-1 and TRBJ2-1; tentative D call: TRBD2 (5 bases). The germline V gene has CDR1 SQVTM and CDR2 ANQGSEA. The CDR3 runs 12 residues. V was pared by 3 bases and J by 6 bases, with 9 bases between. The CDR3 DNA sequence: TGCAGCGTTGACGTCCGGGGCAATGAGCAGTTCTTC. Its translation: CSVDVRGNEQFF.

Ten or more counts support this clonotype. The junction and the germline gene differ at one end; a read error may be behind it. The CDR3 coding sequence is TGTGCCAGCAGTCTAGCGGGGTCAGAAGAGACCCAGTACTTC. Its protein is CASSLAGSEETQYF. The rearrangement uses TRBV12-3 or TRBV12-4 and TRBJ2-5; 9 bases align to TRBD2. This CDR3 contains 14 residues.

This clonotype has a count of ten or more. This chain uses TRBV5-1 with TRBJ1-1; D possibly corresponds to TRBD1 (5 bases). The CDR3 sequence is 12 residues long. Trimming left V 2 bases short and J 6 bases short, with 8 bases between. Germline assignment: CDR1 SGHRS and CDR2 YFSETQ. The CDR3 is CASSFDSSEAFF. CDR3 nucleotide sequence: TGCGCCAGCAGCTTCGACAGTTCTGAAGCTTTCTTT.

The gene calls are TRBV6-2 or TRBV6-3 and TRBJ2-5; the match to TRBD2 covers 13 bases. CDR1 and CDR2 (germline): MNHEY, SVGEGT. The CDR3 extends over 20 amino acids. V was clipped by 2 bases and J by 2 bases; unmatched bases: 14. The CDR3 is CASSYTTSGGPHGDQETQYF. DNA of the CDR3: TGTGCCAGCAGTTACACGACTAGCGGGGGGCCACATGGGGATCAAGAGACCCAGTACTTC.

This clonotype was detected many times. V is TRBV5-1 and J is TRBJ2-5, with D possibly being TRBD2 (5 bases). Between the trimmed V and J ends, which lost 1 base and 3 bases, there was a span of 10 bases. The length of the CDR3 is 14 residues. The germline V gene encodes CDR1 SGHRS and CDR2 YFSETQ. This CDR3 is CASSLWSGEETQYF. CDR3 DNA sequence: TGCGCCAGCAGCTTGTGGTCCGGGGAAGAGACCCAGTACTTC. Full variable domain (remainder filled in from reference TRBV5-1 and TRBJ2-5): KAGVTQTPRYLIKTRGQQVTLSCSPISGHRSVSWYQQTPGQGLQFLFEYFSETQRNKGNFPGRFSGRQFSNSRSEMNVSTLELGDSALYLCASSLWSGEETQYFGPGTRLLVL.

This clonotype was recorded at least ten times. This chain connects TRBV20-1 to TRBJ2-3, with 14 positions matching TRBD2. The CDR3 runs 16 residues. V lost 1 base and J lost 5; bases outside the gene matches: 5. The germline V gene has CDR1 DFQATT and CDR2 SNEGSKA (reference sequence). CDR3 in amino acids: CSARGLAGGVLDTQYF. The CDR3 nucleotides are TGCAGTGCTAGAGGACTAGCGGGGGGGGTGTTAGATACGCAGTATTTT.

This clonotype has ten or more counts. The CDR3, as DNA: TGCAGCGCCCGCGGGACAGGGGGCTTGAATACGCAGTATTTT. It translates to CSARGTGGLNTQYF. The V gene is TRBV29-1, the J gene TRBJ2-3; 12 nucleotides agree with TRBD1. The CDR3 sequence is 14 residues long. Trimming removed 7 bases from V and 7 bases from J; junction bases left unmatched: 9. Germline V gene sequence: CDR1 SQVTM, CDR2 ANQGSEA.

This clonotype was counted at least ten times. The V gene is TRBV7-2, the J gene TRBJ2-2, with D unresolved. Per the germline V gene, CDR1 is SGHTA and CDR2 is FQGNSA. With 5 bases removed from V and 4 bases from J, the gap between germline ends came to 5 bases. The CDR3 length is 12 residues. CDR3 DNA: TGTGCCAGCAGCCCCGGCACCGGGGAGCTGTTTTTT. Translating gives CASSPGTGELFF.

The gene calls are TRBV5-1 and TRBJ2-1, with D tentatively TRBD1 or TRBD2 (5 bases each). V lost 3 bases, J lost 0 bases, and 13 bases lay in between. The germline gives CDR1 SGHRS, CDR2 YFSETQ. The CDR3 runs to 16 residues. CDR3 region: CASSSGTTNSYNEQFF. The CDR3 nucleotides are TGCGCCAGCAGCTCCGGGACGACCAACTCCTACAATGAGCAGTTCTTC.

This clonotype was found a few times. V is TRBV7-2 and J is TRBJ1-6; D is perhaps TRBD1 (5 bases). The CDR3 sequence is 15 residues long. V was trimmed by 0 bases and J by 7 bases, leaving 10 bases between them. Per germline, CDR1 SGHTA and CDR2 FQGNSA. CDR3 loop: CASSLAQGMNSPLHF. CDR3 nucleotides: TGTGCCAGCAGCTTAGCGCAGGGAATGAATTCACCCCTCCACTTT.

This clonotype was counted ten times or more. The chain is built from TRBV5-1 and TRBJ1-1, with TRBD1 identical over 11 bases. V lost 4 bases to trimming and J lost 1 base; unmatched junction nucleotides: 6. Germline CDR1 SGHRS, CDR2 YFSETQ. The CDR3 runs 16 residues. Written as DNA, the CDR3 is TGCGCCAGCAGCCCCGGACAGGGGGCATGGAACACTGAAGCTTTCTTT. The encoded protein is CASSPGQGAWNTEAFF.

The V call is TRBV19, the J call TRBJ1-2; the D gene is possibly TRBD1 (6 bases). V lost 5 bases and J 11 bases, leaving 18 bases between the germline ends. Germline CDR1 reads LNHDA; CDR2 reads SQIVND (reference sequence). CDR3 length: 13 amino acids. The CDR3 is CASSQQGGTGYTF. CDR3 coding DNA: TGTGCCAGTAGTCAACAGGGAGGAACGGGGTACACCTTC.

This clonotype was counted many times. This rearrangement joins TRBV14 to TRBJ2-7; D is uncertain. The CDR3 loop spans 14 amino acids. Trimming took 4 bases from V and 3 from J, leaving 13 bases between them. Germline V gene sequence: CDR1 SGHDN, CDR2 FVKESK. DNA of the CDR3: TGTGCCAGCAGCCTACAATTGGGCGGCTACGAGCAGTACTTC. Protein: CASSLQLGGYEQYF.